These T cell receptor beta chains were read from a single sample in a study of Tregs in tolerant kidney transplant recipients. Sequenced by immunoSEQ multiplex PCR; TCRdb stores in-frame clones only, minus some. The sample holds roughly 46,000 clones; under 95% are singletons and the top ten take about 0.7%. The material sequenced was Tregs from blood. The receptors stem from a human donor in good health. Each CDR3 is given with its conserved first and last residue. D genes are given only for firm matches. Rows give clone size only sometimes, using once, few, many, or a class for an expanded clone.

TRBD1,TRBJ1-4,TRBV5-1,.,CASSLVTGGGINEKLFF,TGCGCCAGCAGCTTGGTAACAGGGGGCGGTATTAATGAAAAACTGTTTTTT
.,TRBJ2-2,TRBV11-1,once,CASIPGPHLGTGELFF,TGTGCCAGCATCCCAGGGCCCCACTTGGGCACCGGGGAGCTGTTTTTT
.,TRBJ2-5,TRBV7-9,once,CASSLQETQYF,TGTGCCAGCAGCTTACAAGAGACCCAGTACTTC
.,TRBJ1-1,TRBV2,.,CASRMVVAFF,TGTGCCAGCAGAATGGTTGTGGCTTTCTTT
TRBD1,TRBJ2-7,TRBV5-1,.,CASSLVGTGGEQYF,TGCGCCAGCAGCTTGGTTGGGACAGGGGGCGAGCAGTACTTC
.,TRBJ1-5,TRBV12-5,.,CASGSAAIAGQPQHF,TGTGCTAGTGGGTCCGCAGCTATAGCAGGTCAGCCCCAACATTTT
.,TRBJ2-1,TRBV6-6,.,CASSSLAPGVGGEQFF,TGTGCCAGCAGTTCACTCGCGCCGGGAGTAGGGGGTGAGCAGTTCTTC
.,TRBJ2-7,TRBV5-1,.,CSSSLSGYSSYEQYF,TGCTCCAGCAGTCTCAGCGGGTACAGCTCCTACGAGCAGTACTTC
.,TRBJ1-1,TRBV5-1,.,CASRNFAGLNTEAFF,TGCGCCAGCCGGAATTTCGCAGGTCTGAACACTGAAGCTTTCTTT
.,TRBJ2-1,TRBV5-6,.,CASSLLSGLGISYNEQFF,TGTGCCAGCAGCTTGTTATCTGGTCTAGGGATCTCCTACAATGAGCAGTTCTTC
.,TRBJ2-3,TRBV5-1,.,CASSFSPARPGTDTQYF,TGCGCCAGCAGCTTTTCCCCGGCTAGACCGGGCACAGATACGCAGTATTTT
.,TRBJ2-3,TRBV2,.,CASSRESSTDTQYF,TGTGCCAGCAGCAGGGAGTCTAGCACAGATACGCAGTATTTT
.,TRBJ2-3,TRBV7-2,.,CASSLRMGEATQYF,TGTGCCAGCAGCTTAAGGATGGGGGAGGCTACGCAGTATTTT
.,TRBJ2-7,TRBV7-9,.,CASSFGSLSYEQYF,TGTGCCAGCAGCTTCGGGAGCCTCTCCTACGAGCAGTACTTC
.,TRBJ1-2,TRBV5-1,.,CASSFGAESGGYTF,TGCGCCAGCAGCTTTGGGGCAGAATCGGGCGGCTACACCTTC
.,TRBJ1-1,TRBV12-5,.,CASGLQGRVSAFF,TGTGCTAGTGGTTTGCAGGGACGAGTTTCAGCTTTCTTT
.,TRBJ2-1,TRBV5-6,.,CASSFRGIGESEQFF,TGTGCCAGCAGCTTCCGAGGGATAGGGGAAAGTGAGCAGTTCTTC
TRBD1,TRBJ1-6,TRBV14,.,CASSQMGRGHSPLHF,TGTGCCAGCAGCCAAATGGGCAGGGGGCATTCACCCCTCCACTTT
TRBD2,TRBJ2-7,TRBV5-1,.,CPSSLAGGDTLYEQYF,TGCCCCAGCAGCTTGGCCGGGGGGGACACCTTATACGAGCAGTACTTC
TRBD2,TRBJ2-3,TRBV30,.,CAWSVLAGRSTDTQYF,TGTGCCTGGAGTGTACTAGCGGGGAGGAGCACAGATACGCAGTATTTT
.,TRBJ1-3,TRBV11-3,.,CASSFLDNSGNTIYF,TGTGCCAGCAGCTTTCTGGACAACTCTGGAAACACCATATATTTT
.,TRBJ1-2,TRBV18,.,CASSPPGIYGYTF,TGTGCCAGCTCACCACCGGGAATTTATGGCTACACCTTC
TRBD2,TRBJ2-7,TRBV10-3,.,CAISDGLAAYEQYF,TGTGCCATCAGTGATGGTCTAGCGGCGTACGAGCAGTACTTC
TRBD1,TRBJ1-1,TRBV18,.,CASSPGQINTEAFF,TGTGCCAGCTCACCGGGACAGATCAACACTGAAGCTTTCTTT
TRBD1,TRBJ1-1,TRBV11-2,once,CASSRQGTEAFF,TGTGCCAGCAGCAGACAGGGGACTGAAGCTTTCTTT
.,TRBJ1-5,TRBV6-6,.,CASRSYSNQPQHF,TGTGCCAGCAGGTCTTATAGCAATCAGCCCCAGCATTTT
.,TRBJ1-3,TRBV19,.,CASIPGGISGNTIYF,TGTGCCAGCATCCCGGGGGGAATCTCTGGAAACACCATATATTTT
.,TRBJ1-1,TRBV18,.,CASSDRTGRTEAFF,TGTGCCAGCTCAGATCGAACAGGGAGGACTGAAGCTTTCTTT
TRBD2,TRBJ2-1,TRBV7-2,.,CASSRLLTSGGMNEQFF,TGTGCCAGCAGTCGACTCCTCACTAGCGGGGGGATGAATGAGCAGTTCTTC
.,TRBJ2-1,TRBV6-6,.,CASSYMGTLGNEQFF,TGTGCCAGCAGTTACATGGGGACCCTGGGCAATGAGCAGTTCTTC
TRBD1,TRBJ2-7,TRBV27,.,CASSWGLARTGGFYEQYF,TGTGCCAGCAGTTGGGGCCTTGCCCGGACAGGGGGCTTCTACGAGCAGTACTTC
.,TRBJ2-7,TRBV7-8,.,CASSLVVDSRPYEQYF,TGTGCCAGCAGCTTAGTAGTAGACTCCCGCCCCTACGAGCAGTACTTC
.,TRBJ2-7,TRBV7-9,.,CASSLVSFFEQYF,TGTGCCAGCAGCTTAGTATCCTTTTTTGAGCAGTACTTC
.,TRBJ1-2,TRBV4-2,.,CASSQVGGENYGYTF,TGTGCCAGCAGCCAGGTGGGGGGCGAAAACTATGGCTACACCTTC
.,TRBJ2-7,TRBV7-2,.,CASSFLPSNYEQYF,TGTGCCAGCAGCTTCCTCCCTTCCAACTACGAGCAGTACTTC
.,TRBJ2-5,TRBV10-2,.,CASIPLDSLNQETQYF,TGCGCCAGCATCCCTTTGGACAGCCTGAATCAAGAGACCCAGTACTTC
TRBD2,TRBJ2-1,TRBV15,.,CATRGLAVTSYNEQFF,TGTGCCACCAGGGGACTAGCGGTAACTTCCTACAATGAGCAGTTCTTC
.,TRBJ1-1,TRBV11-2,.,CASSFGKMDTEAFF,TGTGCCAGCAGCTTTGGGAAGATGGACACTGAAGCTTTCTTT
.,TRBJ1-1,TRBV29-1,.,CSGGINTEAFF,TGCAGCGGGGGGATTAACACTGAAGCTTTCTTT
.,TRBJ1-2,TRBV5-1,.,CASSLSAGGYGYTF,TGCGCCAGCAGCTTGTCGGCAGGAGGATATGGCTACACCTTC
.,TRBJ2-1,TRBV4-2,.,CASSQVLYSYNEQFF,TGTGCCAGCAGCCAAGTACTCTACTCCTACAATGAGCAGTTCTTC
TRBD1,TRBJ1-1,TRBV7-3,.,CASSPQGGVKTEAFF,TGTGCCAGCAGCCCCCAGGGGGGGGTAAAGACTGAAGCTTTCTTT